The 21 T cell receptor beta chains presented below share a single source sample, sequenced in a study of T-cell reconstitution after alpha-beta-depleted transplantation in children. Construction of the TCRbeta library involved unique molecular identifiers. TCRdb independently ran MiXCR on the PCR reads; one entry per CDR3 protein. The table records 900,000 or so distinct CDR3 sequences, roughly 15% of them present only once. Source: PBMCs, mostly from graft donor cells, taken 360 days after TCRalphabeta/CD19-depleted stem cell transplant. Receptors were obtained from a male patient aged 10-17 years who had a stem cell transplant for acute lymphoblastic leukemia, so the T cells may come from the graft donor.

This clonotype was seen only a few times. The J gene is TRBJ2-3, the V gene TRBV7-3, with TRBD2 matching 12 bases. Germline trimming cut 5 bases from V and 5 bases from J; bases unmatched to any gene: 14. Germline V gene lookup returns CDR1 SGHTA and CDR2 FQGTGA. The CDR3 has 18 residues. The CDR3 DNA is TGTGCCAGCAGCCGGATACTGACTAGCGGGAGACCGGGAGATACGCAGTATTTT. Protein product: CASSRILTSGRPGDTQYF.

This clonotype has a handful of counts. One end of the junction varies from germline; a read error may be responsible. This rearrangement joins TRBV7-3 to TRBJ2-3, with D unresolved. This CDR3 is 12 amino acids long. Germline V gene sequence: CDR1 SGHTA, CDR2 FQGTGA. CDR3 DNA: TGTGCCAGCAGCCACCCGTACGATAGGCAGTATTTT. Protein sequence: CASSHPYDRQYF.

J is TRBJ2-7 and V is TRBV5-1; perhaps TRBD2 as D (5 bases). V dropped 2 bases and J dropped 5 bases, with 11 bases sitting between them. The CDR3 runs to 13 residues. Germline CDR1 reads SGHRS; CDR2 reads YFSETQ. As DNA, the CDR3 is TGCGCCAGCAGCTTCGTGGGAGCCAACGAGCAGTACTTC. It specifies CASSFVGANEQYF.

The table lists this clonotype with a few counts. The gene calls are TRBV12-3 or TRBV12-4 and TRBJ2-7; TRBD2 agrees at 11 bases. V shed 5 bases, J shed 3 bases, and the junction held 6 bases outside the gene matches. The CDR3 runs 15 residues. CDR3 region: CASSPSGRLFYEQYF. The CDR3 DNA follows: TGTGCCAGCAGTCCTAGCGGGAGGCTCTTCTACGAGCAGTACTTC.

This clonotype was counted at least ten times. The V call is TRBV27, the J call TRBJ1-1; TRBD1 is a possible D gene (5 bases). Trimming pared 5 bases from V and 1 base from J, leaving 17 bases between. The CDR3 contains 16 residues. CDR1 and CDR2 from the germline V gene are MNHEY and SMNVEV (reference sequence). The CDR3 nucleotides are TGTGCCAGCAGTCTCACTACCGGGACCGCGAACACTGAAGCTTTCTTT. Translation gives CASSLTTGTANTEAFF.

V and J are TRBV20-1 and TRBJ2-1; 9 bases are a match to TRBD2. V shed 6 bases and J 5 bases; nucleotides not matched to a gene: 11. The length of the CDR3 is 15 residues. The germline CDR1 and CDR2 sequences are DFQATT and SNEGSKA (reference sequence). CDR3 DNA: TGCAGTGCCGCCCTTAGCGGGAGATCCCACAATGAGCAGTTCTTC. Encoded protein: CSAALSGRSHNEQFF.

In its sample, this clonotype was seen a few times. This sequence joins TRBV12-3 or TRBV12-4 and TRBJ2-7; 7 bases map to TRBD1. The CDR3 has 15 amino acids. V dropped 4 bases and J dropped 0; count of bases not matched to a gene: 6. The CDR3 DNA follows: TGTGCCAGCAGTTCCTCCGGGACAGCCTCCTACGAGCAGTACTTC. Protein: CASSSSGTASYEQYF.

This clonotype has a handful of counts. The rearrangement links TRBV5-1 to TRBJ2-1; 9 nucleotides agree with TRBD2. Losses at the gene ends were 2 bases for V and 9 bases for J; bases not matched to a gene: 15. Per the germline V gene, CDR1 is SGHRS and CDR2 is YFSETQ. The CDR3 is 17 residues long. As DNA, the CDR3 is TGCGCCAGCAGCTTTCGCCCAGGGCGGGAGGGCCCCCCTGAGCAGTTCTTC. Encoded protein: CASSFRPGREGPPEQFF.

The chain is built from TRBV12-3 or TRBV12-4 and TRBJ2-2; 8 nucleotides agree with TRBD2. V shed 4 bases and J 5 bases; nucleotides not matched to a gene: 15. The CDR3 runs 18 residues. The DNA for the CDR3 is TGTGCCAGCAGTTCCGGTTCACTAGCGGAAAGAGATACCGGGGAGCTGTTTTTT. It encodes CASSSGSLAERDTGELFF.

The gene calls are TRBV12-3 or TRBV12-4 and TRBJ2-7; D is uncertain. Trimming took off 1 base at V and 7 bases at J, with 14 bases between the two ends. The CDR3 loop spans 14 amino acids. CDR3 nucleotides: TGTGCCAGCAGTTTAGGCCCCTTCCGTCGGGAGCAGTACTTC. Translated: CASSLGPFRREQYF.

Many counts were recorded for this clonotype. V and J are TRBV24-1 and TRBJ2-5, with 9 bases that match TRBD2. CDR1 is KGHDR, CDR2 SFDVKD, per germline. The CDR3 runs to 16 residues. J gave up 4 bases and V 4 bases, and 9 bases lay outside the gene matches. CDR3 DNA: TGTGCCACCAGTGACCCGGGTAGCGGGAGCGTAGAGACCCAGTACTTC. It encodes CATSDPGSGSVETQYF.

This clonotype was observed a few times. V gene TRBV27 combines with J gene TRBJ2-2; the D gene is possibly TRBD2 (6 bases). CDR1 is MNHEY, CDR2 SMNVEV, per germline (reference sequence). The V gene lost 7 bases and the J gene lost 0 bases, with 12 bases spanning the gap. The CDR3 spans 15 residues. The CDR3 is CASTLASANTGELFF. Written as DNA, the CDR3 is TGTGCCAGCACTCTAGCGTCCGCGAACACCGGGGAGCTGTTTTTT.

The chain couples TRBV29-1 to TRBJ2-7, with D perhaps matching TRBD1 (5 bases). The V gene lost 4 bases and the J gene lost 0 bases, with 10 bases spanning the gap. Germline CDR1 SQVTM, CDR2 ANQGSEA. The CDR3 is 13 residues long. CDR3: CSVGQTSSYEQYF. The CDR3 DNA is TGCAGCGTTGGACAGACGAGCTCCTACGAGCAGTACTTC.

This clonotype has more than one count but fewer than ten. The chain carries TRBV5-1 and TRBJ1-4, with D possibly being TRBD1 (5 bases). Germline CDR1 reads SGHRS; CDR2 reads YFSETQ. V lost 1 base, J lost 7 bases, and 14 bases lay in between. The CDR3 covers 15 residues. CDR3 coding DNA: TGCGCCAGCAGCTTGCGGCGGGGGATGGGTGAAAAACTGTTTTTT. Its translation is CASSLRRGMGEKLFF.

The chain links TRBV2 to TRBJ1-2, with a possible D match to TRBD1 (5 bases). This CDR3 spans 14 amino acids. Germline assignment: CDR1 SNHLY and CDR2 FYNNEI. The ends were cut back, 1 base at V and 4 bases at J, with 10 bases in the middle. The CDR3 DNA reads as TGTGCCAGCAGTGAAGGTCGGGACCTCTATGGCTACACCTTC. Translated, it gives CASSEGRDLYGYTF.

The CDR3 DNA follows: TGTGCCAGCAGCCAAGTTAAGATGTACCAAGAGACCCAGTACTTC. This codes for CASSQVKMYQETQYF. This chain links TRBV4-2 with TRBJ2-5, with D unclear. Germline assignment: CDR1 LGHNA and CDR2 YNFKEQ. The CDR3 length is 15 residues. Deletions cut 1 base from V and 0 bases from J, with 9 bases between.

There are a few counts of this clonotype. V and J are TRBV12-3 or TRBV12-4 and TRBJ2-7, with 12 bases matching TRBD1. V was clipped by 3 bases and J by 3 bases; unmatched bases: 12. The CDR3 sequence is 18 residues long. The chain's CDR3 is CASSFRDRGRRGDYEQYF. The CDR3 region has the DNA TGTGCCAGCAGTTTCCGGGACAGGGGGCGAAGGGGTGACTACGAGCAGTACTTC.

This clonotype was observed at least ten times. The chain is built from TRBV20-1 and TRBJ2-1; 15 positions agree with TRBD2. J was trimmed by 3 bases and V by 3 bases; bases with no gene match: 9. This CDR3 comprises 18 residues. Germline values: CDR1 DFQATT, CDR2 SNEGSKA (reference sequence). CDR3 DNA sequence: TGCAGTGCTAGGGGGACTAGCGGGGGGACCAATCTCTACAATGAGCAGTTCTTC. Residues: CSARGTSGGTNLYNEQFF.

V usage is TRBV5-5 and J usage is TRBJ2-2; TRBD2 might be the D (6 bases). Germline V gene sequence: CDR1 SGHKS, CDR2 YYEKEE (reference sequence). The V end lost 4 bases, the J end lost 1 base, and 11 bases lay between the germline ends. The CDR3 runs 15 residues. Here the CDR3 DNA reads TGTGCCAGCAGCCAGGGACTGCTGAACACCGGGGAGCTGTTTTTT. Translating it yields CASSQGLLNTGELFF.

This clonotype was seen a few times. The chain recombines TRBV29-1 with TRBJ1-2; D call uncertain. Trimming pared 6 bases from V and 0 bases from J, leaving 11 bases between. The CDR3 has 13 residues. The germline CDR1 and CDR2 sequences are SQVTM and ANQGSEA. The CDR3 loop reads CSVPDGPNYGYTF. CDR3 DNA: TGCAGCGTCCCCGACGGACCTAACTATGGCTACACCTTC.

This clonotype was seen repeatedly, ten times or more. The V and J genes are TRBV7-3 and TRBJ1-1; 7 bases agree with TRBD1. The length of the CDR3 is 13 residues. V was pared by 5 bases and J by 4 bases, with 4 bases of the junction left unmatched. Germline V gene lookup returns CDR1 SGHTA and CDR2 FQGTGA. This CDR3 is CASSPGGGTEAFF. The DNA for the CDR3 is TGTGCCAGCAGCCCAGGGGGGGGCACTGAAGCTTTCTTT.